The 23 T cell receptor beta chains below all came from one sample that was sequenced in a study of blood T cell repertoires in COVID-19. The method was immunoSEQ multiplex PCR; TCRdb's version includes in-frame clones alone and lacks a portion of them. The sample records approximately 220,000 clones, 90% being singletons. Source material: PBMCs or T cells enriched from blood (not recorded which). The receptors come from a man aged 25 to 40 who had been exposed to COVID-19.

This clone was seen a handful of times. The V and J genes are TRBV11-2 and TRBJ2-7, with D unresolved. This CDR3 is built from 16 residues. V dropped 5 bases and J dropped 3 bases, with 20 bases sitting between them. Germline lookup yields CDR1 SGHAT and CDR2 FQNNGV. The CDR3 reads CASSPPLLAGNYEQYF. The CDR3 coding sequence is TGTGCCAGCAGCCCCCCCCTCCTGGCAGGAAACTACGAGCAGTACTTC.

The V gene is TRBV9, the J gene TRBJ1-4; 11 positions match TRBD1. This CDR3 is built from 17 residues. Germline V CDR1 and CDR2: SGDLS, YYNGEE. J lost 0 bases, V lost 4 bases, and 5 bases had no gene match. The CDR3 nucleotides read TGTGCCAGCAGCCAAGGGACAGGGGGACCAACTAATGAAAAACTGTTTTTT. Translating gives CASSQGTGGPTNEKLFF.

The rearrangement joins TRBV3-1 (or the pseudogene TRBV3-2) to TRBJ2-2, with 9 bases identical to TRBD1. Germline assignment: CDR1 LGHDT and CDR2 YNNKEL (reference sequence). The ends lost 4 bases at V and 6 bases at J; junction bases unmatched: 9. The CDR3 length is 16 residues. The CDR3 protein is CASSLADRGRAGELFF. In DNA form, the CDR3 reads TGTGCCAGCAGCCTCGCGGACAGGGGACGAGCCGGGGAGCTGTTTTTT.

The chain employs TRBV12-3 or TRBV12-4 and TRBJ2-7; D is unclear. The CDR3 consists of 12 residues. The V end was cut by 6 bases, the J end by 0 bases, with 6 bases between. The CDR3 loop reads CASSPSSYEQYF. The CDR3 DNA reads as TGTGCCAGCAGCCCCAGCTCCTACGAGCAGTACTTC.

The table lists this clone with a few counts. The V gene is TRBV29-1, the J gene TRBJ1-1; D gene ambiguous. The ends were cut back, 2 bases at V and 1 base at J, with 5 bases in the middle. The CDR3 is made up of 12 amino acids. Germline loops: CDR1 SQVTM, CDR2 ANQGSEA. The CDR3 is CSVEPGNTEAFF. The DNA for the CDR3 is TGCAGCGTTGAACCAGGGAACACTGAAGCTTTCTTT.

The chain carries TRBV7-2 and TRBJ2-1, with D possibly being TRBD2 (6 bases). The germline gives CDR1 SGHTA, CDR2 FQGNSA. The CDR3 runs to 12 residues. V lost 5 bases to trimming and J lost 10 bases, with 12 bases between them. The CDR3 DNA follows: TGTGCCAGCAGCACCGCGGGGAGGGAGCAGTTCTTC. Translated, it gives CASSTAGREQFF.

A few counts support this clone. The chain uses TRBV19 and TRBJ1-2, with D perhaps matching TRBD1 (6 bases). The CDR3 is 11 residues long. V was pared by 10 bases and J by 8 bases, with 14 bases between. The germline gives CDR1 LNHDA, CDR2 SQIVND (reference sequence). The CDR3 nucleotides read TGTGCCACCGAACAGGGCCGGGGCTACACCTTC. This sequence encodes CATEQGRGYTF.

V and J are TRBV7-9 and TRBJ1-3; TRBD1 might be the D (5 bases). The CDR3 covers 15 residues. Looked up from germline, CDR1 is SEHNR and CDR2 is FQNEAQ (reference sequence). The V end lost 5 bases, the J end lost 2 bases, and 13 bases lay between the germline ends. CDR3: CASSNMGGTGNTIYF. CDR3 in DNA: TGTGCCAGCAGCAATATGGGGGGTACTGGAAACACCATATATTTT.

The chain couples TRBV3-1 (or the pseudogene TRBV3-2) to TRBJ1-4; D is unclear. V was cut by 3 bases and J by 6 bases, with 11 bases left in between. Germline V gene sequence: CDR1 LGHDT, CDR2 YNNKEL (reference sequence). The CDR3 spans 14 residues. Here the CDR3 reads CASSHRDRDEKLFF. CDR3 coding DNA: TGTGCCAGCAGCCACCGGGATAGAGATGAAAAACTGTTTTTT.

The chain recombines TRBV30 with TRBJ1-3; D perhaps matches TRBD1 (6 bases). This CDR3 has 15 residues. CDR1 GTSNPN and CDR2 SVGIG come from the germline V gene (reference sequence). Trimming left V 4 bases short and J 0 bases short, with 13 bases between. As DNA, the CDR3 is TGTGCCTGGACCAGAGGGGGAATCTCTGGAAACACCATATATTTT. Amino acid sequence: CAWTRGGISGNTIYF.

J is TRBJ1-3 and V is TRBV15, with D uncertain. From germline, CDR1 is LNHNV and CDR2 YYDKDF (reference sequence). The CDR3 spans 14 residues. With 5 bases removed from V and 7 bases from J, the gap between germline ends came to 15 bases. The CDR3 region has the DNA TGTGCCACCAGCTTTGATCGGGAGGTCAACACCATATATTTT. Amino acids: CATSFDREVNTIYF.

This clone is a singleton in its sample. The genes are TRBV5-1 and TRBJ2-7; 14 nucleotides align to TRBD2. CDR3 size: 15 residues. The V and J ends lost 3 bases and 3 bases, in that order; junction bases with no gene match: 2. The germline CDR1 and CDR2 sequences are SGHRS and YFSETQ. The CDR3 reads CASSWTSGGSYEQYF. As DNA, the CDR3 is TGCGCCAGCAGCTGGACTAGCGGGGGGAGCTACGAGCAGTACTTC.

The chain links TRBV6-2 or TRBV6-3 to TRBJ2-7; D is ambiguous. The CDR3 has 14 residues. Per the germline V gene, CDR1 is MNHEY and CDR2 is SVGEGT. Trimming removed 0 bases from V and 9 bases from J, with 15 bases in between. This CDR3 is CASSYSTVFQGQYF. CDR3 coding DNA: TGTGCCAGCAGTTACTCGACTGTTTTTCAAGGGCAGTACTTC.

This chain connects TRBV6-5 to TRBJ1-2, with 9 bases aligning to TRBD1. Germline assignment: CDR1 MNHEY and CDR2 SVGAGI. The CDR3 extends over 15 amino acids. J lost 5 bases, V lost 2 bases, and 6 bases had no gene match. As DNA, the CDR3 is TGTGCCAGCAGTTACGTCAGTGGGACAGGGTATGGCTACACCTTC. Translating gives CASSYVSGTGYGYTF.

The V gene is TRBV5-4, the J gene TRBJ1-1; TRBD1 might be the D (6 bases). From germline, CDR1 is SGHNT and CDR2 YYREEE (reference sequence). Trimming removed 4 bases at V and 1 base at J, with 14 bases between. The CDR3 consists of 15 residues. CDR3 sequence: CASSHKLGQNTEAFF. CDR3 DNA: TGTGCCAGCAGCCATAAACTGGGACAGAACACTGAAGCTTTCTTT.

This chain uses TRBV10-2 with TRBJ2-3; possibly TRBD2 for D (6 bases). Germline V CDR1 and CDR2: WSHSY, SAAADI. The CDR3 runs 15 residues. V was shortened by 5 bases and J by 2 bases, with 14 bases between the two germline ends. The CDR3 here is CASSRRLAYTDTQYF. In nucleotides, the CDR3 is TGCGCCAGCAGTAGGAGGCTAGCGTACACAGATACGCAGTATTTT.

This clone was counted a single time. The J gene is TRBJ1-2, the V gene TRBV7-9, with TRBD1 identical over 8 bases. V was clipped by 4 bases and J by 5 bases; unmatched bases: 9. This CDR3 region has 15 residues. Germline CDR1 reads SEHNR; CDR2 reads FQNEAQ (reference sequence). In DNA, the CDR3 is TGTGCCAGCAGCTCCTCGGGACAGGTGGGATATGGCTACACCTTC. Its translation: CASSSSGQVGYGYTF.

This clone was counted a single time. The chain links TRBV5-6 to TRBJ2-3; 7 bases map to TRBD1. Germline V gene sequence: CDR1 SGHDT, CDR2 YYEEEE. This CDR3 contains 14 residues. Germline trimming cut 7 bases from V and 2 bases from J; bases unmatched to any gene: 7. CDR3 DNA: TGTGCCAGCCACCGGGACAGCCCCACAGATACGCAGTATTTT. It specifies CASHRDSPTDTQYF.

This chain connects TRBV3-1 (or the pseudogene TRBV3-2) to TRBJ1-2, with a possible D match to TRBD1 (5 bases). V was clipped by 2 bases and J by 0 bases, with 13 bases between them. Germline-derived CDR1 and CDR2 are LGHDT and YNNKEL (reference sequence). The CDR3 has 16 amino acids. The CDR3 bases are TGTGCCAGCAGCCAAAAGGGAGGGGCGACTAACTATGGCTACACCTTC. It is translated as CASSQKGGATNYGYTF.

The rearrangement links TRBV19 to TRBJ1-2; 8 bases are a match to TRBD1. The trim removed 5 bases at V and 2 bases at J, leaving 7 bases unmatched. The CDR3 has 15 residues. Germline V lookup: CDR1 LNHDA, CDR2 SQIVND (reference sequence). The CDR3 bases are TGTGCCAGTAGTCAGGACAGGGTAGTGAACTATGGCTACACCTTC. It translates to CASSQDRVVNYGYTF.

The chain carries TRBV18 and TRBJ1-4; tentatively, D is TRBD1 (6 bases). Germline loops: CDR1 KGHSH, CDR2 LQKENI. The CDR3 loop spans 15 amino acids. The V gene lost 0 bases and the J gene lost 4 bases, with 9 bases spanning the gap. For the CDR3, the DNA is TGTGCCAGCTCACCACCGACAGGCAGTAATGAAAAACTGTTTTTT. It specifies CASSPPTGSNEKLFF.

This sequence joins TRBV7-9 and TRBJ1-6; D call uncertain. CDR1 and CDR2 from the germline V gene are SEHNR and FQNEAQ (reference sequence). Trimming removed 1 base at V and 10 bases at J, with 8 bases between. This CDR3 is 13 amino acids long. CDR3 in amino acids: CASSLEGGSPLHF. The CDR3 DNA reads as TGTGCCAGCAGCTTAGAGGGCGGGTCACCCCTCCACTTT.

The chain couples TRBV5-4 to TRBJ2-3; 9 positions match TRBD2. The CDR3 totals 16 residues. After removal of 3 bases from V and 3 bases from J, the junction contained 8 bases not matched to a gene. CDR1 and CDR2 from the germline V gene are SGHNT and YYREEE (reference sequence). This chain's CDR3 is CASSSAGTSLTDTQYF. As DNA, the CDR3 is TGTGCCAGCAGCTCCGCTGGGACTAGCCTTACAGATACGCAGTATTTT.